Shown below are 23 T cell receptor beta chains from a single sample sequenced in a study of blood T cells in healthy people across ages. A second roughly 7 to 11 cycle PCR used barcoded and J-beta primers. TCRdb ran MiXCR on the 5' RACE reads and lists one entry per CDR3 protein. The table shows about 810,000 distinct CDR3 sequences, with under 40% occurring only once. The specimen was blood. The source of these receptors is a young man in good health.

The chain is built from TRBV7-8 and TRBJ2-5; 10 bases agree with TRBD2. CDR3 length: 18 amino acids. Germline V gene sequence: CDR1 SGHVS, CDR2 FQNEAQ. J lost 11 bases, V lost 0 bases, and 18 bases had no gene match. CDR3 nucleotides: TGTGCCAGCAGCTTAGCGAGGGTAGCGGGGGGCAGGTACAATGAGCAGTACTTC. It is translated as CASSLARVAGGRYNEQYF.

The sample holds a few counts of this clonotype. V gene TRBV25-1 combines with J gene TRBJ2-7; no clear D gene. The V and J ends lost 4 bases and 2 bases respectively, with 6 bases between them. Germline values: CDR1 MGHDK, CDR2 SYGVNS. The CDR3 is made up of 12 amino acids. This CDR3 is CASSGDAYEQYF. Here the CDR3 DNA reads TGTGCCAGCAGTGGGGATGCCTACGAGCAGTACTTC.

Only a few counts were recorded for this clonotype. The chain combines TRBV10-3 with TRBJ2-5; D unclear. The CDR3 totals 11 residues. The germline V and J ends were trimmed by 4 bases and 6 bases, with 6 bases remaining between them. Looked up from germline, CDR1 is ENHRY and CDR2 is SYGVKD. CDR3 sequence reads: CAISVSKTQYF. The CDR3 region has the DNA TGTGCCATCAGTGTGTCGAAGACCCAGTACTTC.

The chain uses TRBV6-2 or TRBV6-3 and TRBJ1-5; maybe TRBD1 (6 bases). Germline V CDR1 and CDR2: MNHEY, SVGEGT. Trimming stripped 6 bases from V and 6 bases from J, with 18 bases between. This CDR3 is built from 15 residues. The CDR3 DNA reads TGTGCCAGCAGCCTGTTGGGTGGACAGAGTCAGCCCCAGCATTTT. It specifies CASSLLGGQSQPQHF.

The chain couples TRBV6-2 or TRBV6-3 to TRBJ2-7; D perhaps matches TRBD2 (6 bases). CDR1 is MNHEY, CDR2 SVGEGT, per germline. CDR3 length: 14 residues. The V and J ends lost 1 base and 3 bases respectively, with 10 bases between them. This CDR3 is CASSYFSGGYEQYF. The CDR3 region has the DNA TGTGCCAGCAGTTACTTTAGCGGCGGCTACGAGCAGTACTTC.

As regards this clonotype: Given a much more abundant clone one base away, this may be a read error. The chain combines TRBV6-1 with TRBJ2-1, with D unclear. The J call is in doubt because the DNA end fits TRBJ2-7 better. From germline, CDR1 is MNHNS and CDR2 SASEGT. The CDR3 loop spans 11 amino acids. The CDR3 DNA follows: TGTGCCAGCGCATCCTACAATGAGCAGTACTTC. Its protein is CASASYNEQYF.

The rearrangement uses TRBV7-9 and TRBJ2-7; 7 bases are shared with TRBD1. The germline V gene has CDR1 SEHNR and CDR2 FQNEAQ (reference sequence). The CDR3 is 12 residues long. Trimming at V came to 5 bases and at J to 7 bases, leaving 5 bases not matched to a gene. The DNA for the CDR3 is TGTGCCAGCAGCGCGGACAGGCTTGAGCAGTACTTC. Protein: CASSADRLEQYF.

For this clonotype: This clone may be a read error of a much larger clone one base away. This rearrangement joins TRBV2 to TRBJ2-5, with 7 bases lining up with TRBD2. The CDR3 is 12 residues long. V trimming: 4 bases; J trimming: 11 bases; junction bases outside the gene matches: 7. Germline lookup yields CDR1 SNHLY and CDR2 FYNNEI. The CDR3 DNA is TGTGCCAGCAGTGGAGGGGCGCGGGAGCAGTACTTC. Protein product: CASSGGAREQYF.

The CDR3 DNA reads as TGTGCCAGCAATCTTGGACAGGTTCGGGAAAAACTGTTTTTT. As protein: CASNLGQVREKLFF. This chain joins TRBV12-3 or TRBV12-4 and TRBJ1-4; TRBD1 matches 7 bases. The CDR3 has 14 amino acids. V gave up 7 bases and J gave up 8 bases; unmatched junction bases: 10.

The rearrangement joins TRBV7-3 to TRBJ2-5; D gene uncertain. CDR1 is SGHTA and CDR2 is FQGTGA in the germline V gene. V was clipped by 5 bases and J by 11 bases, with 27 bases between them. The CDR3 contains 16 residues. CDR3 sequence reads: CASSPHDGRLSNEQYF. The CDR3 DNA is TGTGCCAGCAGCCCCCACGACGGGCGGTTGTCCAATGAGCAGTACTTC.

Details on this clonotype: A read error may be the cause here, since a much bigger clone is one base away. The gene calls are TRBV10-3 and TRBJ2-3, with D tentatively TRBD1 (6 bases). In germline, CDR1 is ENHRY, CDR2 SYGVKD. There are 15 residues in the CDR3. CDR3 nucleotides: TGTGCCGTCAGTGCTCCACAGGGCCTCACAGATACGCAGTATTTT. It codes for CAVSAPQGLTDTQYF.

This clonotype was counted only a few times. This chain connects TRBV27 to TRBJ1-5, with D possibly matching TRBD1 (5 bases). The CDR3 is 17 amino acids. The germline V gene has CDR1 MNHEY and CDR2 SMNVEV (reference sequence). Trimming stripped 4 bases from V and 0 bases from J, with 16 bases between. Here the CDR3 DNA reads TGTGCCAGCAGTTCGGGGGACCCGTCTGGTAGCAATCAGCCCCAGCATTTT. Translation: CASSSGDPSGSNQPQHF.

The chain joins TRBV7-9 to TRBJ2-7, with 7 bases that match TRBD1. The CDR3 length is 16 residues. Germline V gene lookup returns CDR1 SEHNR and CDR2 FQNEAQ (reference sequence). Trimming at V came to 4 bases and at J to 0 bases, leaving 9 bases not matched to a gene. The CDR3, as DNA: TGTGCCAGCAGCTCTTGGGACAGTTTCTCCTCCTACGAGCAGTACTTC. This translates into CASSSWDSFSSYEQYF.

This clonotype came up a few times. One junction end disagrees with the germline gene, perhaps due to a read error. This rearrangement joins TRBV11-2 to TRBJ2-3; 8 bases align to TRBD2. Looked up from germline, CDR1 is SGHAT and CDR2 is FQNNGV. CDR3 length: 16 residues. In nucleotides, the CDR3 is TGTGCCGGCAGCTTGAGGCGGGGGGCCCGCACAGATACGCAGTATTTT. This gives the protein CAGSLRRGARTDTQYF.

This clonotype was counted a few times. The chain is built from TRBV5-5 and TRBJ1-1, with TRBD1 matching over 8 bases. Trimming took 4 bases from V and 5 from J; bases not matched to a gene: 10. The CDR3 covers 15 residues. Germline loops: CDR1 SGHKS, CDR2 YYEKEE (reference sequence). The CDR3 loop is CASSIFGQGGTEAFF. The CDR3 DNA follows: TGTGCCAGCAGCATATTCGGACAGGGAGGGACTGAAGCTTTCTTT.

The table lists this clonotype with a few counts. This chain links TRBV28 with TRBJ2-5, with TRBD1 matching 8 bases. Judging by the DNA end, TRBJ2-7 fits better; the J call may be wrong. The CDR3 is made up of 14 amino acids. Germline-derived CDR1 and CDR2 are MDHEN and SYDVKM. The CDR3 nucleotides are TGTGCCAGCAGTTTCGGACAGGGTCGCGACGAGCAGTACTTC. Protein product: CASSFGQGRDEQYF.

The rearrangement links TRBV20-1 to TRBJ1-1; D gene uncertain. This CDR3 is 13 amino acids long. CDR1 DFQATT and CDR2 SNEGSKA come from the germline V gene (reference sequence). Deletions cut 3 bases from V and 1 base from J, with 9 bases between. The DNA of the CDR3 is TGCAGTGCTAGTAGTCTTTCGAACACTGAAGCTTTCTTT. It specifies CSASSLSNTEAFF.

Here the CDR3 DNA reads TGTGCCAGCAGCCGGCGGGGGGGCGACAGTCATACGCAGTATTTT. As protein: CASSRRGGDSHTQYF. The V and J genes are TRBV7-8 and TRBJ2-3, with 9 bases fitting TRBD2. The germline CDR1 and CDR2 sequences are SGHVS and FQNEAQ. Trimming took 5 bases from V and 7 from J; bases not matched to a gene: 10. The CDR3 runs to 15 residues.

The V and J genes are TRBV10-3 and TRBJ1-1; D is ambiguous. Germline V gene sequence: CDR1 ENHRY, CDR2 SYGVKD. The CDR3 loop spans 14 amino acids. V lost 6 bases and J lost 8, with 19 bases in between. The DNA for the CDR3 is TGTGCCATCAGACCACGGGAAAGCGGACTGGAAGCTTTCTTT. Encoded protein: CAIRPRESGLEAFF.

This clonotype showed up just a few times. CDR3 protein: CASSLEGVVKNIQYF. CDR3 bases: TGTGCCAGCAGTTTAGAGGGGGTGGTCAAAAACATTCAGTACTTC. The chain carries TRBV12-3 or TRBV12-4 and TRBJ2-4, with a weak D call TRBD1 (6 bases). Trimming stripped 1 base from V and 3 bases from J, with 10 bases between. This CDR3 comprises 15 residues.

The rearrangement joins TRBV5-5 to TRBJ2-5; 8 nucleotides align to TRBD1. The CDR3 runs to 14 residues. V lost 3 bases and J lost 4; bases outside the gene matches: 5. CDR1 SGHKS and CDR2 YYEKEE come from the germline V gene (reference sequence). The CDR3 DNA follows: TGTGCCAGCAGCTCCCCGGACAGGGCAGAGACCCAGTACTTC. Protein sequence: CASSSPDRAETQYF.

This clonotype was counted a few times. The chain uses TRBV6-1 and TRBJ2-6; D is uncertain. Trimming took off 5 bases at V and 0 bases at J, with 14 bases between the two ends. The CDR3 loop spans 17 amino acids. Germline V gives CDR1 MNHNS, CDR2 SASEGT. Written as DNA, the CDR3 is TGTGCCAGCAGTCCTCGGAAGACCGCCTCTGGGGCCAACGTCCTGACTTTC. Its protein is CASSPRKTASGANVLTF.

CDR3 bases: TGTGCCAGCAGTAGAGGGAGTTATAGCAATCAGCCCCAGCATTTT. Translating it yields CASSRGSYSNQPQHF. This chain connects TRBV5-6 to TRBJ1-5; D is uncertain. CDR3 length: 15 amino acids. Germline assignment: CDR1 SGHDT and CDR2 YYEEEE. Trimming took off 5 bases at V and 0 bases at J, with 12 bases between the two ends.